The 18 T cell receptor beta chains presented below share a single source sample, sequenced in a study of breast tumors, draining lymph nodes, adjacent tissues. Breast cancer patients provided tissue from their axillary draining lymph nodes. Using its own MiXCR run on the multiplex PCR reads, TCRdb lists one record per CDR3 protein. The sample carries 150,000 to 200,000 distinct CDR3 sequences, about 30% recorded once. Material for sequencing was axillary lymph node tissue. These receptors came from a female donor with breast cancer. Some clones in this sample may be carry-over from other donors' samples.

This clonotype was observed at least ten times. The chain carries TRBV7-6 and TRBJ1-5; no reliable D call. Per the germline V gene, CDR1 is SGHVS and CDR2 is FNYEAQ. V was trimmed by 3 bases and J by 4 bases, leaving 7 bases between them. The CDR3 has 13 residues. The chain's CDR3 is CASSFGENQPQHF. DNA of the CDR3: TGTGCCAGCAGCTTTGGGGAAAATCAGCCCCAGCATTTT.

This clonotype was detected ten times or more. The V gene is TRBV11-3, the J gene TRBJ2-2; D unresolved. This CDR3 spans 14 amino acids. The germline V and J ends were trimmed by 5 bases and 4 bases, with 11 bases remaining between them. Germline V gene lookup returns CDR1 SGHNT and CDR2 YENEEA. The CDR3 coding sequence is TGTGCCAGCAGCGACCGAGAGATCACCGGGGAGCTGTTTTTT. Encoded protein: CASSDREITGELFF. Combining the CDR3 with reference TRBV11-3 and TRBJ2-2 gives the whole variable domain EAGVVQSPRYKIIEKKQPVAFWCNPISGHNTLYWYLQNLGQGPELLIRYENEEAVDDSQLPKDRFSAERLKGVDSTLKIQPAELGDSAVYLCASSDREITGELFFGEGSRLTVL.

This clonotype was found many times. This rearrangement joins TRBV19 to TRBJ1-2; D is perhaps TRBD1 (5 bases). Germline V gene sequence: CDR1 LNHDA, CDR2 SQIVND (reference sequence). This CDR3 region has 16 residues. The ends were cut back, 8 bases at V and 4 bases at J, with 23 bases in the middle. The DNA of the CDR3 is TGTGCCAGTCGCGCAGGCCGGAGACAGTTAGTCTATGGCTACACCTTC. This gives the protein CASRAGRRQLVYGYTF.

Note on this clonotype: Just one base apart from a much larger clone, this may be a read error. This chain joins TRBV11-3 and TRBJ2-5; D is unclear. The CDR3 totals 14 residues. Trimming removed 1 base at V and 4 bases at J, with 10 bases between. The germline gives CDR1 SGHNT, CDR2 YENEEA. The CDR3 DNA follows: TGTGCCAGCAGCTTAGGCCTCACTGCAGAGACCCAGTACTTC. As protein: CASSLGLTAETQYF.

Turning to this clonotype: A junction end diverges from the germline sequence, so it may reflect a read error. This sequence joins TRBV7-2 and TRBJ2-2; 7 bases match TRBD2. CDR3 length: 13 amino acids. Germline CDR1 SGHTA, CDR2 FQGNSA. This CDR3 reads CASSYRRTGGLFF. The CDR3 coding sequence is TGTGCCAGCAGCTACCGTCGAACGGGGGGGCTGTTTTTT. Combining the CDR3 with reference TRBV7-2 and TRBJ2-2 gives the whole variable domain GAGVSQSPSNKVTEKGKDVELRCDPISGHTALYWYRQSLGQGLEFLIYFQGNSAPDKSGLPSDRFSAERTGGSVSTLTIQRTQQEDSAVYLCASSYRRTGGLFFGEGSRLTVL.

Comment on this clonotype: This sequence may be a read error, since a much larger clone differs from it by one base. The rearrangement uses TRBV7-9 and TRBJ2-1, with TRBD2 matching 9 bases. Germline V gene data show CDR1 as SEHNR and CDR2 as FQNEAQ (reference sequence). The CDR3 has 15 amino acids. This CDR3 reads CASRLGRGGYTEQFF. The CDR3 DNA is TGTGCCAGCAGACTGGGGCGGGGGGGGTACACTGAGCAGTTCTTC.

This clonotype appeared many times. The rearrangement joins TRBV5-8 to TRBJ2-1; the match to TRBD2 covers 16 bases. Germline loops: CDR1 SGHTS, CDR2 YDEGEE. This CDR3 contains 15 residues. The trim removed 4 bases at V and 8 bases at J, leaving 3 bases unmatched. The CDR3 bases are TGTGCCAGCAGCCGGGGACTAGCGGGAGGGTATGAGCAGTTCTTC. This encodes CASSRGLAGGYEQFF.

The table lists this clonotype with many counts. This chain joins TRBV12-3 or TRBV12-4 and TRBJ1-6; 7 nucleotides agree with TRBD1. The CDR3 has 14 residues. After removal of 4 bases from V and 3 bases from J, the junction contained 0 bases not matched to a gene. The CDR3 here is CASSWTGYNSPLHF. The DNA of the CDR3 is TGTGCCAGCAGTTGGACAGGCTATAATTCACCCCTCCACTTT.

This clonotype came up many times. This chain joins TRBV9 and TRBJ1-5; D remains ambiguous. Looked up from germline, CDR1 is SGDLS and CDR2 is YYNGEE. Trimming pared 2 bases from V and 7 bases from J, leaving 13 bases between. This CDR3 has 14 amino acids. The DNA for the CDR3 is TGTGCCAGCAGCGTGGGATTTTCGGGGCAGCCCCAGCATTTT. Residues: CASSVGFSGQPQHF. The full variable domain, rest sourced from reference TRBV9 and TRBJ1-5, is DSGVTQTPKHLITATGQRVTLRCSPRSGDLSVYWYQQSLDQGLQFLIQYYNGEERAKGNILERFSAQQFPDLHSELNLSSLELGDSALYFCASSVGFSGQPQHFGDGTRLSIL.

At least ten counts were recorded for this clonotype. DNA for the CDR3: TGCAGTGCTAGTAGCAGAGGGCTCTACGAGCAGTACTTC. Translated, it gives CSASSRGLYEQYF. This chain uses TRBV20-1 with TRBJ2-7, with D possibly matching TRBD2 (5 bases). CDR3 length: 13 amino acids. Germline-derived CDR1 and CDR2 are DFQATT and SNEGSKA (reference sequence). V lost 3 bases and J lost 3, with 12 bases in between.

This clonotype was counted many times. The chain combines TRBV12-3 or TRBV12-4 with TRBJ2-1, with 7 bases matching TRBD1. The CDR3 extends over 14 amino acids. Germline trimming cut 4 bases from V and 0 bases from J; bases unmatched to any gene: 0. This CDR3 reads CASSSGGSYNEQFF. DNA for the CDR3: TGTGCCAGCAGTTCAGGGGGCTCCTACAATGAGCAGTTCTTC.

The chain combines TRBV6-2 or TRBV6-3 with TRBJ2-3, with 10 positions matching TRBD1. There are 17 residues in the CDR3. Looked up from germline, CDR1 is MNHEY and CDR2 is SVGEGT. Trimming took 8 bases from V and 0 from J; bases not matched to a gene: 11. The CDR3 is CASLPRDRGVSTDTQYF. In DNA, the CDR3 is TGTGCCAGCTTACCCCGGGACAGGGGCGTTAGCACAGATACGCAGTATTTT.

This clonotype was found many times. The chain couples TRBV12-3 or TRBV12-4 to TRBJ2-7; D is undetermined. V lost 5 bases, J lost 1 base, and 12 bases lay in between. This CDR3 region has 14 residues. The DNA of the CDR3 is TGTGCCAGCAGTCTGCCGGACCGATCCTACGAGCAGTACTTC. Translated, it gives CASSLPDRSYEQYF.

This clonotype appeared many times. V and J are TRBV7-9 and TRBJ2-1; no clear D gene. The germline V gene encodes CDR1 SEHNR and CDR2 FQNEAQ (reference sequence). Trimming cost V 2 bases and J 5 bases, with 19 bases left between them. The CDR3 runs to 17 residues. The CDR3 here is CASSLMDGVPQNNEQFF. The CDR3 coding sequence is TGTGCCAGCAGCTTAATGGACGGAGTCCCCCAGAACAATGAGCAGTTCTTC.

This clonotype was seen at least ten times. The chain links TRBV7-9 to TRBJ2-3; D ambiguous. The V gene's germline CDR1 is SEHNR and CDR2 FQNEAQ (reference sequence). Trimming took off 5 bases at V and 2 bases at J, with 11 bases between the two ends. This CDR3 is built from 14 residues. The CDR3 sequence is CASSTSFSTDTQYF. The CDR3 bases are TGTGCCAGCAGCACCAGTTTTTCCACAGATACGCAGTATTTT.

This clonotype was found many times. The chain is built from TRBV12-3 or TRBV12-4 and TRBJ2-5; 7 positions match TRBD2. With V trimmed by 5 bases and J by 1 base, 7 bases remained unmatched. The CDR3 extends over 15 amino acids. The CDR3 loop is CASSPQAGSQETQYF. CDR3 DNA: TGTGCCAGCAGTCCCCAAGCGGGATCCCAAGAGACCCAGTACTTC.

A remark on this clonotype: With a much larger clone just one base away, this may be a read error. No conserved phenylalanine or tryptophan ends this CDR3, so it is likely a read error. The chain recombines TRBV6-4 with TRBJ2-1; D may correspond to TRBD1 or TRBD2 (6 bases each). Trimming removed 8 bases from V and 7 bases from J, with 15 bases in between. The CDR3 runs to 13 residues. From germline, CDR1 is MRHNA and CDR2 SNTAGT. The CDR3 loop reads CASAEGHPNEQFL. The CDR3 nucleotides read TGTGCCAGCGCGGAGGGACATCCAAATGAGCAGTTCCTC.

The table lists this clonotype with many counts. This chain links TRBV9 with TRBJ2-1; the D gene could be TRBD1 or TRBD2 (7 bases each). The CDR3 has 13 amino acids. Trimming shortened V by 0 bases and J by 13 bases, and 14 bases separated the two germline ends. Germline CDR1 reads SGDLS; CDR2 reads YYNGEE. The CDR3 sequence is CASSVGGGDSQFF. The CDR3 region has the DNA TGTGCCAGCAGCGTAGGGGGAGGGGACAGTCAGTTCTTC.